This T cell receptor beta chain was sequenced in a study of molecular identifiers for immune sequencing clone quantification. Study findings and constraints: Clones of above 20 RNA copies carried over 98% of effector molecules; in naive cells they carried under 1%.

Ten or more counts support this clonotype. Antigen: not known. Using 10%, 30% or 50% RNA, naive CD8 libraries were derived from 20,000 to 1,000,000 sorted cells. V dropped 5 bases and J dropped 0; count of bases not matched to a gene: 10. CDR1 is SGHVS and CDR2 is FNYEAQ in the germline V gene. The CDR3 consists of 17 residues. Both previously described methods and listed TCR primers were employed to make bulk TCR libraries. One entry per CDR3 protein results from TCRdb running MiXCR on the PCR reads. The sample has roughly 100,000 distinct CDR3 sequences; 35% are singletons. The chain combines TRBV7-6 with TRBJ1-3; 7 bases match TRBD1. The sequenced material came from naive CD8+ T cells from blood, with Jurkat cell RNA spiked in. Subset defined: FACS-sorted CD8+CD4-CCR7+CD45RA+ naive T cells. The TCR originated in a human donor in good health. Some libraries in this study had Jurkat cell RNA spiked in. The CDR3 DNA is TGTGCCAGCAGCCCTTGGGGACAGCCTTTCTCTGGAAACACCATATATTTT. Translation gives CASSPWGQPFSGNTIYF. The whole variable domain, remainder taken from reference TRBV7-6 and TRBJ1-3, is GAGVSQSPRYKVTKRGQDVALRCDPISGHVSLYWYRQALGQGPEFLTYFNYEAQQDKSGLPNDRFSAERPEGSISTLTIQRTEQRDSAMYRCASSPWGQPFSGNTIYFGEGSWLTVV.